The source of this T cell receptor beta chain is a study of cytomegalovirus exposure and HLA in healthy donors (TCRdb year 2017). Study-level background: An earlier analysis of 587 of the donors reported under 300 Gb of sequence data and 117 million unique TCR beta sequences obtained from around 190 million T cells. Using immunosequencing, the study profiled T cell repertoires from roughly 650 subjects and related those repertoires to cytomegalovirus serostatus. Donor age, sex, ethnicity and CMV serostatus were compiled alongside the repertoire data. Across 398 genotyped donors of the cohort, an average of approximately 220,000 unique TCR beta nucleotide sequences per donor were sequenced, and approximately 17% of those sequences were non-productive. Rather than using new phenotypic data, the later analysis identified candidate immune exposures from TCR beta sequences and from how often those sequences occurred across donors. A separate validation cohort of roughly 120 different subjects was used in addition to the 666-subject first cohort. Every discovery cohort repertoire had been produced on one sequencing platform. An earlier analysis of around 580 of the donors used high-throughput TCR beta sequencing to judge whether each TCR beta V gene segment behaved as functional or pseudogenic. The study aimed to test whether cataloging public T cell receptors could reveal signatures of past pathogen exposure. The study combined high-throughput TCR immunosequencing, statistical association of individual TCRs with disease status, and machine learning to predict cytomegalovirus infection status. In a later analysis, previously published TCR beta repertoires from 550 to 700 donors were re-analyzed and high-resolution HLA genotyping was added so that TCR occurrence patterns could be studied. An early release that covered roughly 600 HLA-typed donors contained 300 to 350 gigabases of sequencing data and 75 million to 100 million unique TCR sequences. Roughly five DR-DQ haplotypes were handled as single units for association and clustering because linkage in the cohort was strong. Among the roughly 390 genotyped donors, approximately 82% belonged to the genetic ancestry cluster associated with self-reported Caucasian donors. A later genetic analysis used genome-wide SNP genotypes for about 65% of the 666 donors, treating that subset as a discovery cohort. HLA typing included class I and class II loci at four-digit resolution. Typing coverage varied by locus: about 620-640 donors for A, B, C, DRB1 and DQB1; roughly 520 for DQA1; approximately 610 for DPA1; more than 450 for DPB1.

The cohort was made up of 666 healthy bone marrow donors. At the time of sampling, every cohort member was nominally healthy, though immune exposures that went unrecorded were likely present. The donor was CMV seropositive and was included in the group of 270 or so seropositive cohort members. Every donor gave a peripheral blood sample, and the peripheral blood mononuclear cells from that sample were used for TCR beta sequencing. The Qiagen DNeasy Blood Extraction Kit was used to extract genomic DNA from the blood cell samples. The method was the immunoSEQ multiplex PCR assay. For the multiplex PCR, a mixture combining 60 forward primers for TCR Vbeta segments and 13 reverse primers for TCR Jbeta segments was used. The CDR3 region of rearranged TCR beta genes was amplified from genomic DNA with a multiplex PCR assay. Amplified TCR beta libraries were sequenced as 87-base-pair reads on the Illumina HiSeq System. In the original analysis: A later analysis tallied tens of millions of unique TCR beta chains across the 640 or so repertoires, and around 10 million of those chains were shared by two or more donors. Raw reads were error-corrected and collapsed into unique sequences with a nearest-neighbor algorithm that merged closely related sequences to remove PCR and sequencing errors. Alignment of CDR3 sequences to IMGT reference sequences was used to assign V, D and J gene segments. For a sequence to be retained, a match of at least six nucleotides was required to both a V gene segment and a J gene segment. A rearrangement was called productive if the CDR3 had no stop codons and remained in frame with V and J, and every other rearrangement was called non-productive. Following IMGT convention, CDR3 was defined as the stretch from the second conserved V-encoded cysteine up to the conserved J-encoded phenylalanine. In an earlier analysis of roughly 610 of the donors, sequences lacking an unambiguous match to a single V gene segment were excluded. In an earlier analysis of 450 to 750 of the donors, a V segment was called functional when productive rearrangements were above 56.7%, and segregating when the standard deviation between donors exceeded 5%. A statistical classification framework was developed to diagnose cytomegalovirus status using the catalog of TCR beta chain sequences. In a later analysis, TCR nucleotide sequences were compared against IMGT/GENE-DB human TR gene sequences so that V and J genes could be assigned. In a later analysis, CDR3 sequences and most-parsimonious VDJ recombination scenarios were assigned using the TCRdist pipeline. In a later analysis, each TCR beta chain was defined by its CDR3 amino acid sequence together with its V-gene family, and reads lacking a unique V-gene family were excluded. To address suspected cross-contamination and a sequencing artifact, a later analysis removed 450 to 700 highly shared, low-generation-probability nucleotide sequences. A later analysis calculated a clonal expansion index for each public chain from normalized within-repertoire ranks of inferred template counts. In a later analysis, generation probabilities were computed with a VDJ recombination model fitted to out-of-frame rearrangements, and the resulting probabilities were checked against IGoR. In a later analysis, TCR-TCR, TCR-HLA and TCR-CMV co-occurrence was scored with hypergeometric tests, and a repertoire-size bias correction was applied to TCR pairs. In a later analysis, false discovery rates were estimated by permuting HLA or CMV assignments 20 times. In a later analysis, co-occurring TCRs were grouped with DBSCAN, and TCRdist sequence similarity was added when clustering was performed within HLA-allele-positive subsets. Repertoires with fewer than 30,000 or more than 120,000 public chains were left out of co-occurrence clustering, as were about 5 repertoires with anomalous nucleotide sharing. TCRdb's version of the immuneACCESS table is confined to in-frame rearrangements and falls short of the full clone set. An unresolved V gene accounts for under half of the shortfall where checked; the remainder is of unknown origin. V and J calls and clone size are copied from that table; D and trimming were computed from the DNA. Counted in this sample were roughly 160,000 clones; roughly four fifths of them appeared once. The ten largest clones represent about 10% of the sample.

About this clone: The clone's antigen remains unknown. No clone much larger than this one lies a single base away; base qualities are absent.

Overall results and qualifications from the work: Because counts were too low, fewer than 20 rarely observed V segments, including chromosome 9 orphons, were excluded from the earlier analysis of some 540 of the donors. The only immune exposure information available for the cohort was CMV serostatus. At a false discovery rate of 0.05, a later analysis linked under 20,000 TCR beta sequences to specific HLA alleles. Because HLA typing was missing for some donors at each locus, association tests included only the typed subset. Most TCR sequences were seen in very few donors, while some public TCRs were found in many individuals. Several of the top co-occurrence clusters appeared to be linked to parvovirus B19, influenza, CMV and Epstein-Barr virus, according to a later analysis. Roughly uniform sequencing depth across donors was assumed in presence/absence analyses, although this assumption may not hold. The sequencing pipeline was judged likely to have produced a cluster of highly shared sequence variants as a technical artifact. A further reported finding was that TCR beta sequences accurately predicted the HLA-A and HLA-B alleles for most subjects in the first cohort. In both the original and validation cohorts, the classifier was reported to diagnose cytomegalovirus status with high specificity and sensitivity. A later analysis found that HLA-associated TCR beta chains were more clonally expanded and had lower generation probabilities than equally common non-associated chains. Linkage disequilibrium might explain the correlated functional status among segregating V segments, but an unknown experimental factor could not be ruled out. Three of the identified cytomegalovirus-associated TCR beta chains were confirmed in vitro to be specific for cytomegalovirus antigens. Some IMGT-functional V segments, including TRBV6-2 and TRBV6-3, could not be told apart with the 87-base-pair reads, so those segments were excluded. The cohort was sequenced for TCR beta chains only, and without alpha or paired-chain data the features that could be detected were limited. A later genetic analysis reported fewer N-insertions in productive TCRs among donors in an Asian-associated ancestry cluster than the approximately 670-donor mean. In an earlier analysis of approximately 590 of the donors, most TCR beta V segments were observed in productive rearrangements about 87% or about 30% of the time, broadly matching IMGT annotations. In a later analysis, the rate of TCR association differed among HLA loci, with DRB1 alleles having the most associated TCRs and HLA-C alleles having the fewest. The authors suggested that the approach could potentially be generalized to other disease states and immunological phenotypes. V-gene and J-gene trimming of TCR beta chains was associated with a missense DCLRE1C variant in a later genetic analysis, and the association was replicated in an independent cohort. Most CMV-associated TCR beta chains appeared to be HLA-restricted in a later analysis, and the HLA associations seemed to be driven largely by CMV exposure. The study listed 150 to 200 TCR beta chains as associated with cytomegalovirus. Strong co-occurrence of HLA alleles, especially DR and DQ, made assigning TCR associations to individual alleles difficult.

The germline V gene supplies CDR1 MNHEY and CDR2 SVGAGI. V lost 10 bases and J lost 1 base, and the count of bases not matched to a germline gene is 9. Measured from the cysteine to the phenylalanine, the CDR3 is 15 residues long. Only the CDR3 DNA stays, 45 bases, in frame from base 1. Sequenced: PBMCs. The receptor was derived from a man over 45 in good health and CMV-seropositive. The sequence joins TRBV6-5 to TRBJ2-7; 11 central bases correspond to TRBD2. The DNA is TGTGCCACGGGGACTAGCGGCTTCCTATCCTACGAGCAGTACTTC. This encodes CATGTSGFLSYEQYF.